This T cell receptor beta chain was recorded in a study of CD8 T cells in ankylosing spondylitis. Study-level results: In ankylosing spondylitis blood, a motif of roughly 8 highly homologous TCR beta variants appeared characteristic. Disease-linked clones displayed a CD8+ phenotype and appeared relatively rarely in peripheral blood.

Using quantitative 5'-RACE with molecular barcodes, the authors made TCR beta libraries. TCRdb passed the 5' RACE reads through MiXCR, listing each CDR3 protein once. This table holds 450,000 to 550,000 distinct CDR3 sequences, roughly 5.2% found once. This clonotype was found many times. Its antigen remains unknown. Sequencing input: blood, either unsorted or a sorted T cell fraction (not recorded which). This clonotype was sampled from a male donor with ankylosing spondylitis.

CDR3 sequence: CASSRDRESYEQYF. In DNA form, the CDR3 reads TGCGCCAGCAGCCGGGACAGGGAATCCTACGAGCAGTACTTC. The rearrangement joins TRBV10-2 to TRBJ2-7, with 9 bases aligning to TRBD1. CDR1 WSHSY and CDR2 SAAADI come from the germline V gene. This CDR3 comprises 14 residues. The V and J ends lost 6 bases and 1 base, in that order; junction bases with no gene match: 4.